The next 25 T cell receptor beta chains were all read from a single sample in a study of graft-versus-host responses after intestinal transplantation. Here immunoSEQ multiplex PCR was the method, and the copy in TCRdb shows in-frame clones only, minus some. The table includes approximately 97,000 clones, roughly 92% detected once. No antigens are known for them. Sequenced here: unstimulated CD8+ T cells sorted from spleen or lymph node cells, sampled before transplant. The receptors here all came from a human donor who was the organ donor for an intestinal transplant.

The rearrangement links TRBV28 to TRBJ2-5; D remains unclear. V was trimmed by 2 bases and J by 8 bases, leaving 12 bases between them. The CDR3 contains 13 residues. Germline CDR1 MDHEN, CDR2 SYDVKM. CDR3 residues: CASSLPGRLTQYF. CDR3 sequence (DNA): TGTGCCAGCAGTTTACCTGGCAGGCTCACCCAGTACTTC.

This clone came up once. A junction end diverges from the germline sequence, so it may reflect a read error. The rearrangement uses TRBV7-8 and TRBJ1-5, with D uncertain. The germline V gene has CDR1 SGHVS and CDR2 FQNEAQ. The CDR3 length is 15 residues. In nucleotides, the CDR3 is TGTGCCAGCAGCTTAGCGCTATATAGCAATCAGCCCCGGCATTTT. This sequence encodes CASSLALYSNQPRHF.

The chain employs TRBV9 and TRBJ2-3; D gene uncertain. The CDR3 extends over 12 amino acids. Deletions cut 3 bases from V and 5 bases from J, with 7 bases between. In germline, CDR1 is SGDLS, CDR2 YYNGEE. The CDR3: CASSDQKDTQYF. DNA for the CDR3: TGTGCCAGCAGCGATCAGAAAGATACGCAGTATTTT. The entire variable domain, with the rest obtained from reference TRBV9 and TRBJ2-3, is as follows: DSGVTQTPKHLITATGQRVTLRCSPRSGDLSVYWYQQSLDQGLQFLIQYYNGEERAKGNILERFSAQQFPDLHSELNLSSLELGDSALYFCASSDQKDTQYFGPGTRLTVL.

This clone appeared a single time. CDR3 protein: CASSFGSGNTIYF. The CDR3 region has the DNA TGTGCCAGCAGTTTCGGGTCTGGAAACACCATATATTTT. The V call is TRBV28, the J call TRBJ1-3; D gene uncertain. Germline CDR1 is MDHEN and CDR2 is SYDVKM. The CDR3 spans 13 residues. The germline V and J ends were trimmed by 3 bases and 1 base, with 4 bases remaining between them. The entire variable domain, with the rest obtained from reference TRBV28 and TRBJ1-3, is as follows: DVKVTQSSRYLVKRTGEKVFLECVQDMDHENMFWYRQDPGLGLRLIYFSYDVKMKEKGDIPEGYSVSREKKERFSLILESASTNQTSMYLCASSFGSGNTIYFGEGSWLTVV.

This chain links TRBV21-1 with TRBJ2-7; TRBD1, the D gene given by the table, was not confirmed from the DNA. TRBV21-1 is a pseudogene segment. The CDR3 runs 14 residues. The CDR3 reads CASSNPSSSYEQYF. CDR3 nucleotide sequence: TGTGCCAGCAGCAATCCTTCCAGTTCCTACGAGCAGTACTTC.

The rearrangement uses TRBV10-3 and TRBJ2-7; TRBD2 is a possible D gene (6 bases). Germline V gives CDR1 ENHRY, CDR2 SYGVKD. V lost 3 bases, J lost 11 bases, and 20 bases lay in between. CDR3 length: 14 residues. CDR3 in DNA: TGTGCCATCAGTGACAATAACGGGACTCCCCTCGAGTACTTC. This codes for CAISDNNGTPLEYF.

V gene TRBV5-6 combines with J gene TRBJ1-2; no definite D call. This CDR3 region has 15 residues. Trimming took off 0 bases at V and 8 bases at J, with 17 bases between the two ends. The germline CDR1 and CDR2 sequences are SGHDT and YYEEEE. DNA of the CDR3: TGTGCCAGCAGCTTGGCCTCGGTGTCCCCTCAAGGCTACACCTTC. Translating it yields CASSLASVSPQGYTF.

The chain links TRBV13 to TRBJ1-1; 11 bases are a match to TRBD1. CDR3 length: 14 amino acids. CDR1 and CDR2 from the germline V gene are PRHDT and FYEKMQ (reference sequence). The V segment lost 4 bases and the J segment 11 bases; nucleotides outside the gene matches: 9. CDR3 DNA sequence: TGTGCCAGCAGCTCGACGGGACAGGGGGGATCTGCTTTCTTT. Residues: CASSSTGQGGSAFF.

The J gene is TRBJ1-2, the V gene TRBV19; D might be TRBD1 (5 bases). CDR3 size: 14 residues. Trimming left V 0 bases short and J 6 bases short, with 11 bases between. Looked up from germline, CDR1 is LNHDA and CDR2 is SQIVND (reference sequence). The CDR3 sequence: CASSIDRGNNGYTF. For the CDR3, the DNA is TGTGCCAGTAGTATAGATCGGGGGAATAATGGCTACACCTTC.

The genes are TRBV28 and TRBJ1-1; D possibly corresponds to TRBD1 (6 bases). Per germline, CDR1 MDHEN and CDR2 SYDVKM. V lost 5 bases and J lost 0, with 22 bases in between. This CDR3 comprises 18 residues. CDR3 loop: CASSGIPRGAIMNTEAFF. CDR3 nucleotides: TGTGCCAGCAGTGGGATTCCTCGGGGGGCGATAATGAACACTGAAGCTTTCTTT.

Comment on this clone: This CDR3 is also generated by other DNA sequences in the sample. The chain couples TRBV7-6 to TRBJ2-5; 7 bases agree with TRBD1. Trimming removed 5 bases from V and 2 bases from J; junction bases left unmatched: 5. CDR1 is SGHVS, CDR2 FNYEAQ, per germline. The CDR3 consists of 14 residues. The CDR3 is CASSTLQGQETQYF. The CDR3 nucleotides are TGTGCCAGCAGCACCTTACAGGGGCAAGAGACCCAGTACTTC.

The gene calls are TRBV10-3 and TRBJ1-5; D is unresolved. V lost 0 bases and J 3 bases, leaving 15 bases between the germline ends. This CDR3 spans 17 amino acids. Germline values: CDR1 ENHRY, CDR2 SYGVKD. CDR3 in amino acids: CAISESDVGLHNQPQHF. CDR3 DNA sequence: TGTGCCATCAGTGAGTCTGATGTTGGGCTTCACAATCAGCCCCAGCATTTT.

The V and J genes are TRBV27 and TRBJ2-1, with 9 bases identical to TRBD1. CDR3 length: 15 residues. Looked up from germline, CDR1 is MNHEY and CDR2 is SMNVEV (reference sequence). V shed 6 bases and J 5 bases; nucleotides not matched to a gene: 8. The CDR3 here is CASRQGAPINNEQFF. The CDR3, as DNA: TGTGCCAGCAGACAGGGGGCCCCTATTAACAATGAGCAGTTCTTC.

The DNA for the CDR3 is TGCGCCAGTAAACCCACCACCACAGGTATGGAGTCCGTCTACGAGCAGTACTTC. It yields the protein CASKPTTTGMESVYEQYF. This chain uses TRBV5-1 with TRBJ2-7, with a weak D call TRBD1 (5 bases). CDR3 size: 18 residues. Germline loops: CDR1 SGHRS, CDR2 YFSETQ. Deletions cut 8 bases from V and 3 bases from J, with 30 bases between.

V and J are TRBV29-1 and TRBJ2-2, with a tentative D call TRBD2 (6 bases). The V and J ends lost 6 bases and 6 bases respectively, with 23 bases between them. The CDR3 is 16 amino acids. Germline lookup yields CDR1 SQVTM and CDR2 ANQGSEA. CDR3: CSVPRDGVGGAGELFF. CDR3 nucleotides: TGCAGCGTCCCCCGTGACGGGGTGGGAGGCGCCGGGGAGCTGTTTTTT.

The chain links TRBV6-1 to TRBJ2-5, with D tentatively TRBD2 (6 bases). V was clipped by 0 bases and J by 0 bases, with 23 bases between them. This CDR3 is built from 20 residues. CDR1 and CDR2 from the germline V gene are MNHNS and SASEGT. As DNA, the CDR3 is TGTGCCAGCAGTGAAGCGCGGGACTCGCTGTACGCGATGTACCAAGAGACCCAGTACTTC. Translation gives CASSEARDSLYAMYQETQYF.

The chain is built from TRBV5-1 and TRBJ2-3; D possibly corresponds to TRBD2 (6 bases). Deletions cut 5 bases from V and 2 bases from J, with 9 bases between. The length of the CDR3 is 13 residues. Germline V gene sequence: CDR1 SGHRS, CDR2 YFSETQ. The CDR3 here is CASRTSHTDTQYF. The CDR3 coding sequence is TGCGCCAGCAGAACTAGCCACACAGATACGCAGTATTTT.

The chain joins TRBV10-3 to TRBJ1-2, with 7 nucleotides matching TRBD1. The germline V gene encodes CDR1 ENHRY and CDR2 SYGVKD. V was pared by 2 bases and J by 0 bases, with 9 bases of the junction left unmatched. There are 17 residues in the CDR3. CDR3 region: CAISEPTERGPNYGYTF. The CDR3 nucleotides read TGTGCCATCAGTGAGCCTACAGAGAGGGGGCCTAACTATGGCTACACCTTC.

This chain uses TRBV7-9 with TRBJ2-7; D perhaps matches TRBD1 (6 bases). Germline lookup yields CDR1 SEHNR and CDR2 FQNEAQ (reference sequence). V lost 4 bases and J 0 bases, leaving 7 bases between the germline ends. The CDR3 consists of 13 residues. This chain's CDR3 is CASSWDNSYEQYF. As DNA, the CDR3 is TGTGCCAGCAGCTGGGACAACTCCTACGAGCAGTACTTC.

The chain links TRBV5-1 to TRBJ2-1; a weak D match, TRBD2 (6 bases). Per germline, CDR1 SGHRS and CDR2 YFSETQ. V lost 0 bases to trimming and J lost 0 bases, with 7 bases between them. The CDR3 runs to 15 residues. The CDR3 reads CASSLDGSSYNEQFF. CDR3 coding DNA: TGCGCCAGCAGCTTGGACGGGAGCTCCTACAATGAGCAGTTCTTC.

This clone was counted only a few times. The chain combines TRBV6-6 with TRBJ1-1; D not resolved. This CDR3 comprises 14 residues. CDR1 is MNHNY, CDR2 SVGAGI, per germline (reference sequence). Trimming removed 6 bases from V and 4 bases from J, with 15 bases in between. In nucleotides, the CDR3 is TGTGCCAGCAGCCCAAACGGGGAGGGCACTGAAGCTTTCTTT. Translated, it gives CASSPNGEGTEAFF.

The rearrangement links TRBV6-5 to TRBJ1-1; D gene uncertain. V was cut by 6 bases and J by 0 bases, with 14 bases left in between. This CDR3 has 15 residues. Germline CDR1 MNHEY, CDR2 SVGAGI. CDR3 nucleotide sequence: TGTGCCAGCAGACAGACCGCGTTCATGAACACTGAAGCTTTCTTT. Amino acids: CASRQTAFMNTEAFF.

The chain couples TRBV4-2 to TRBJ2-3, with TRBD2 matching 8 bases. The J segment lost 2 bases and the V segment lost 1 base, leaving 2 bases of the junction unmatched. Germline-derived CDR1 and CDR2 are LGHNA and YNFKEQ. The CDR3 is made up of 15 amino acids. CDR3 nucleotides: TGTGCCAGCAGCCAAGTAGCGGGGTCCACAGATACGCAGTATTTT. This encodes CASSQVAGSTDTQYF.

V usage is TRBV6-7 and J usage is TRBJ2-6; D is unclear. TRBV6-7 is treated as an ORF (open reading frame) with a function not yet certain. This CDR3 region has 18 residues. Trimming cost V 5 bases and J 3 bases, with 20 bases left between them. CDR3 residues: CASSTPELEVCGANVLTF. CDR3 DNA: TGTGCCAGCAGTACCCCTGAGCTCGAGGTGTGTGGGGCCAACGTCCTGACTTTC.

The chain couples TRBV19 to TRBJ1-2, with 8 nucleotides matching TRBD1. J gave up 6 bases and V 5 bases, and 11 bases lay outside the gene matches. Per the germline V gene, CDR1 is LNHDA and CDR2 is SQIVND (reference sequence). The CDR3 extends over 15 amino acids. The CDR3 DNA reads as TGTGCCAGTAGTTCTTGGACAGGGAGGGGAAATGGCTACACCTTC. Translated: CASSSWTGRGNGYTF. Full variable domain (remainder filled in from reference TRBV19 and TRBJ1-2): DGGITQSPKYLFRKEGQNVTLSCEQNLNHDAMYWYRQDPGQGLRLIYYSQIVNDFQKGDIAEGYSVSREKKESFPLTVTSAQKNPTAFYLCASSSWTGRGNGYTFGSGTRLTVV.